Described below is a single TCR beta chain sequence and its context. This clone was found many times. Its antigen specificity is not known. The observed sequence ends 3 residues before the CDR3 terminus, with the missing tail filled in from the germline J gene. Inclusive of the bounding cysteine and phenylalanine, the CDR3 is 14 residues long. The DNA shown is the part of the CDR3 that was read: 33 bases, in frame from base 1. From the germline V gene (reference sequence), CDR1 is SGHKS and CDR2 is YYEKEE. The data were obtained in a study of T cell clonality in common variable immunodeficiency (dated by TCRdb to 2015 to 2017). Equivalent amounts of genomic DNA from CVID and control samples were used as sequencing input. For every sample, a 60 bp segment covering the rearranged TCRbeta CDR3 region was amplified and then sequenced. The immunoSEQ assay, a bias-corrected multiplex PCR combined with high-throughput sequencing, was used to amplify TCRbeta. In the source study's methods: Every unique nucleotide sequence counted as a clone and was annotated with V, D and J genes, copy number and frequency. Sequences were labeled productive if in frame, and non-productive if out of frame or containing stop codons. As previously described, clonality was calculated on the basis of Shannon's entropy. The predicted amino acid sequences of productive clones were used to derive mean CDR3 Kyte-Doolittle hydropathy. Scaled V gene usage was hierarchically clustered using Manhattan distance and complete linkage with the R hclust function. Sharing of clones by CDR3 amino acid sequence was evaluated by resampling 12 repertoires per group over 100 rounds. The repertoires were searched for 65 to 80 published EBV-specific and 200 to 300 published CMV-specific TCRbeta sequences. After two CVID samples that produced fewer than 10,000 sequences were dropped from the analysis, some 42 CVID repertoires remained. TCRdb stores this immuneACCESS table with in-frame sequences only. Part of the clones is absent; in the studies checked, under half of the shortfall reflects unresolved V genes, and no reason is known for the rest. V and J calls and clone size follow that table, whereas D and trimming were derived from the DNA. The sample has about 42,000 clones on record, with no singletons. The ten largest clones add up to 2.5% to 3% of the sample.

Both CVID patients and healthy controls were predominantly of Caucasian heritage. From each donor, 5 to 8 ml of heparinized peripheral whole blood was collected. Genomic DNA from adults with common variable immune deficiency (CVID) and from healthy adult controls was the source for sequencing TCRbeta CDR3 repertoires. A total of some 22 healthy adult volunteers (12 female and roughly ten male; age range about 20 to 75 years, mean age approximately 35) were included in the control group. Diluted blood was density-centrifuged over Hypaque 1077 or Ficoll-Paque to isolate peripheral blood mononuclear cells. Genomic DNA was extracted from unsorted mononuclear cells by Qiagen column purification or by a centrifugation-based method. Findings and caveats that apply to the study as a whole: The authors noted that sequencing repertoires of T cell subpopulations would be needed to clarify what caused the increased clonality in CVID. TCRbeta clonality was higher in CVID subjects than in healthy controls (t-test p = 0.018), and the increase was most characteristic of about a third of subjects. Fewer TCRbeta clones were shared among CVID subjects than among healthy controls (p < 0.0001). Even though DNA input was equal, the average per sample came to about 81,820 unique sequences for controls compared with around 33,000 for CVID samples. Differences among patients in the CVID cohort limited the correlations between repertoire features and clinical complications. Reportedly, TCRbeta sequences from CVID had fewer deletions and N-nucleotide insertions, and highly modified clones with 13 or more V deletions were absent from CVID.

The chain uses TRBV5-5 and TRBJ1-1; 9 junctional bases match TRBD1. The sequenced sample consisted of peripheral blood mononuclear cells. This TCR derives from a person between 18 and 75 years old in good health. The CDR3: CASSLEQGAREAFF. The covered CDR3 bases are TGTGCCAGCAGCTTGGAACAGGGGGCGCGGGAA.